This T cell receptor beta chain was sequenced during a study of CD8 T cells in Susac syndrome. Whole-study findings and limits: The TCR sequencing and HLA analysis in the study involved a relatively small number of individuals, as the study acknowledged. Maximal CD8+ clonal expansion in Susac was observed within TEMRA cells and among active patients.

This clonotype was seen once. Its antigen is not known. The authors carried out high-throughput sequencing of TCR beta. They applied it to CD8+ and CD4+ T cells obtained from blood. Diagnostic criteria for definite or probable disease, in their recently defined form, were met by the patients with Susac syndrome. CDR1 and CDR2 from the germline V gene are SGDLS and YYNGEE. V was cut by 1 base and J by 1 base, with 11 bases left in between. The CDR3 covers 15 residues. An amount of RNA that ranged from roughly 0.5 to 1 ug was reverse transcribed with random hexamers. TCRdb reprocessed the immunoSEQ multiplex PCR reads via MiXCR and lists one record per CDR3 protein. The table shows some 130,000 distinct CDR3 sequences, with 95% occurring only once.

The chain recombines TRBV9 with TRBJ2-5, with D possibly matching TRBD2 (6 bases). The source of this sequence is a human donor with Susac syndrome. Sequenced: CD8+ T cells from PBMCs. The CDR3 nucleotides are TGTGCCAGCAGCGTATCCGGGACTGGCCAAGAGACCCAGTACTTC. It codes for CASSVSGTGQETQYF.